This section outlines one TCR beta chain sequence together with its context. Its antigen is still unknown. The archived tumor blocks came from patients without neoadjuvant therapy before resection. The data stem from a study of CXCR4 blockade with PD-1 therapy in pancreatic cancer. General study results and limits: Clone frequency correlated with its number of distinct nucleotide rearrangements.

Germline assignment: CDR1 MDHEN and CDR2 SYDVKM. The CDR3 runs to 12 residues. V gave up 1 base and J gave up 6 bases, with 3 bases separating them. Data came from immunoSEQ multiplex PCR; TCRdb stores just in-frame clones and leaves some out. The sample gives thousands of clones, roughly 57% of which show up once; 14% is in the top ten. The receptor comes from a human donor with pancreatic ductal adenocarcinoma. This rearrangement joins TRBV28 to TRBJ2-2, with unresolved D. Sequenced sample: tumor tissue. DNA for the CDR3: TGTGCCAGCAGTTTATTGTCCGGGGAGCTGTTTTTT. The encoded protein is CASSLLSGELFF.